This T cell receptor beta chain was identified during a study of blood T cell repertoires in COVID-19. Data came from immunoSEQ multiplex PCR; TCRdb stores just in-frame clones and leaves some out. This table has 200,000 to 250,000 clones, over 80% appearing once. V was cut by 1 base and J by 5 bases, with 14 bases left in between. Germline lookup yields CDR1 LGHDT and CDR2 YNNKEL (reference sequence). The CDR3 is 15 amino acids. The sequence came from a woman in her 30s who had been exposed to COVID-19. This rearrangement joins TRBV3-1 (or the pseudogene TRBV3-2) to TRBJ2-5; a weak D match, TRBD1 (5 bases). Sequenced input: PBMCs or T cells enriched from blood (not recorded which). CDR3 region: CASSQVPGIKETQYF. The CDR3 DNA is TGTGCCAGCAGCCAAGTCCCAGGGATCAAGGAGACCCAGTACTTC.